This is a list of T cell receptor beta chains from one sample in a study of CD8+CD57+ T cells in acquired aplastic anemia. TCRdb reprocessed the reads with MiXCR, giving one entry per CDR3 protein. This sample yields roughly 130,000 distinct CDR3 sequences, of which 40% to 60% are seen a single time; 2% to 3% belongs to the top ten. Sequenced sample: sorted CD4+, CD8+, or CD8+CD57+ T cells (not recorded which) from PBMCs. The receptors originated from a human donor in good health, serving as a control. Both conserved end residues are part of each CDR3. Each record gives: CDR3 length, V gene, J gene, CDR3 protein.

cdr3_length: 12
v_call: TRBV20-1
j_call: TRBJ2-3
cdr3_aa: CSAGQITDTQYF

cdr3_length: 14
v_call: TRBV18
j_call: TRBJ1-5
cdr3_aa: CASSPGGPNPPQHF

cdr3_length: 18
v_call: TRBV9
j_call: TRBJ2-3
cdr3_aa: CASSVDSSGGGYTDTQYF

cdr3_length: 11
v_call: TRBV29-1
j_call: TRBJ1-1
cdr3_aa: CSVAGSTEAFF

cdr3_length: 12
v_call: TRBV15
j_call: TRBJ1-4
cdr3_aa: CATSQGREKLFF

cdr3_length: 14
v_call: TRBV12-3/TRBV12-4
j_call: TRBJ1-3
cdr3_aa: CASCFGGSGNTIYF

cdr3_length: 18
v_call: TRBV10-3
j_call: TRBJ2-5
cdr3_aa: CAISESNPGLFVRETQYF

cdr3_length: 16
v_call: TRBV6-1
j_call: TRBJ2-7
cdr3_aa: CTSRTSGGAVTYEQYF

cdr3_length: 15
v_call: TRBV11-3
j_call: TRBJ1-1
cdr3_aa: CASSLGGLSEGEAFF

cdr3_length: 13
v_call: TRBV20-1
j_call: TRBJ1-5
cdr3_aa: CSVVQGTNQPQHF